This is a list of T cell receptor beta chains from one sample in a study of cytomegalovirus exposure and HLA in healthy donors. Produced via immunoSEQ multiplex PCR; TCRdb's table is partial and in-frame only. The sample totals approximately 140,000 clones. The sample comprised PBMCs. The source of these receptors is a woman aged 18-30 years in good health and CMV-seronegative. The CDR3 runs from the conserved cysteine through the conserved F or W. A D gene is named only where the DNA matches it firmly.

cdr3_nt cdr3_aa v_call d_call j_call
TGTGCCAGCAGGATGAGCGGGAGTAATCAGCCCCAGCATTTT CASRMSGSNQPQHF TRBV6-1 NA TRBJ1-5
TGCGCCAGCAGGTCTGGCGGGAGCGACAATGAGCAGTTCTTC CASRSGGSDNEQFF TRBV5-1 TRBD2 TRBJ2-1
TGTGCCAGCAGCTTAATAGAGGCGGGATCGCGGGATGAGCAGTTCTTC CASSLIEAGSRDEQFF TRBV7-3 NA TRBJ2-1
TGTGCCATCACTAGTGACAGGAAAGGAGGAGAGACCCAGTACTTC CAITSDRKGGETQYF TRBV10-3 NA TRBJ2-5
TGTGCCAGCAGCACACAGGGGGCCCAGACCCAGTACTTC CASSTQGAQTQYF TRBV11-3 TRBD1 TRBJ2-5
TGTGCCAGCAGTGGGGGGGCCCGCGCGGGAGATTTCTACAATGAGCAGTTCTTC CASSGGARAGDFYNEQFF TRBV2 NA TRBJ2-1
TGTGCCAGCAGGGTGGCCAGTCGCTCTGGAAACACCATATATTTT CASRVASRSGNTIYF TRBV4-2 NA TRBJ1-3
TGTGCTAGTGGGACCAACCTAGCGGGAGGATGGCCAGATACGCAGTATTTT CASGTNLAGGWPDTQYF TRBV12-5 TRBD2 TRBJ2-3
TGCGCCAGCAGTGAAAACAGGGGGAATTACGAGCAGTACTTC CASSENRGNYEQYF TRBV10-2 TRBD1 TRBJ2-7
TGTGCCAGCAAGCGAGGGGGTAATCGGGAGACCCAGTACTTC CASKRGGNRETQYF TRBV7-2 NA TRBJ2-5
TGTGCCAGCAGCCAGGACACGTCCTACAATGAGCAGTTCTTC CASSQDTSYNEQFF TRBV7-9 NA TRBJ2-1
TGTGCCATCAGTGGATCGACAGGGAGGATGACAGATACGCAGTATTTT CAISGSTGRMTDTQYF TRBV10-3 NA TRBJ2-3
TGTGCCAGCAGCAGGGGAGGGGGTCAGCCCCAGCATTTT CASSRGGGQPQHF TRBV5-4 NA TRBJ1-5
TGCAGCGGGCGGACTAGCGGGAGAGGCGATGAGCAGTTCTTC CSGRTSGRGDEQFF TRBV29-1 TRBD2 TRBJ2-1
TGTGCCAGCAGCTTAGATCTCGGGAGGGCGTTCTTC CASSLDLGRAFF TRBV11-2 TRBD2 TRBJ2-1
TGTGCCAGCAGTTTTACTCAGGCGAACACTGAAGCTTTCTTT CASSFTQANTEAFF TRBV7-9 NA TRBJ1-1
TGTGCCAGCAGCGCCGGGACTTTTGCAACTAATGAAAAACTGTTTTTT CASSAGTFATNEKLFF TRBV9 NA TRBJ1-4
TGTGCCACCAACCGAAACCGACTAGTAGGGAATGAGCAGTTCTTC CATNRNRLVGNEQFF TRBV15 NA TRBJ2-1
TGTGCCAGTAGTATGGCGGGGGCTGGAAACACCATATATTTT CASSMAGAGNTIYF TRBV19 NA TRBJ1-3
TGTGCCATCTTCGGTCCGGGGGGTTTGGGCTACACCTTC CAIFGPGGLGYTF TRBV10-3 NA TRBJ1-2
TGTGCCAGCAGTTACTCGCCGGACACCAGATTATATGGCTACACCTTC CASSYSPDTRLYGYTF TRBV6-5 NA TRBJ1-2
TGTGCCAGCAGCTTAGTTCCTCCCGGGGAGCTGTTTTTT CASSLVPPGELFF TRBV7-2 NA TRBJ2-2
TGTGCCAGCAGCTTTGACAGGGGAGGGGGCGGCTACACCTTC CASSFDRGGGGYTF TRBV11-2 TRBD1 TRBJ1-2
TGTGCCAGCAGCCAAGAAACAGTGGCGGGAGTTAGAAGTGAGCAGTTCTTC CASSQETVAGVRSEQFF TRBV4-2 TRBD2 TRBJ2-1
TGTGCCAGCACCCCTGGAGCTCTGCTATGGTATGGCTACACCTTC CASTPGALLWYGYTF TRBV7-9 NA TRBJ1-2
TGTGCCAGCAGCACGTACAGGGGGCAAGAGACCCAGTACTTC CASSTYRGQETQYF TRBV7-9 TRBD1 TRBJ2-5
TGCGCCAGCAGCTTAGGGACTAGCGGAAACTCCTACGAGCAGTACTTC CASSLGTSGNSYEQYF TRBV5-1 TRBD2 TRBJ2-7
TGTGCCAGTAGTTGGGACAGCGAGGGAAACACCATATATTTT CASSWDSEGNTIYF TRBV19 TRBD1 TRBJ1-3
TGTGCCAGCAGCTTAACACCCCAAGAGACCCAGTACTTC CASSLTPQETQYF TRBV7-2 NA TRBJ2-5
TGTGCTAGTGGTCCGGGACTAGCGGGAGTTGGGGAGACCCAGTACTTC CASGPGLAGVGETQYF TRBV12-5 TRBD2 TRBJ2-5
TGTGCCTGGAGTGTGGGCGACAGGGGGGCTGGTGGCTACACCTTC CAWSVGDRGAGGYTF TRBV30 TRBD1 TRBJ1-2
TGTGCCAGCAGCGCCCCTACCCGGGCTAGCGGGAGAATGGATGAGCAGTTCTTC CASSAPTRASGRMDEQFF TRBV9 TRBD2 TRBJ2-1
TGTGCCAGCAGCACTAGCGGGAACTACGAGCAGTACTTC CASSTSGNYEQYF TRBV28 TRBD2 TRBJ2-7
TGTGCCAGCAGCTTGGACAGGGAATATGGCTACACCTTC CASSLDREYGYTF TRBV5-4 NA TRBJ1-2
TGTGCCACCAGAAGGTGGACAGGGGGCGAGGGTAGCAATCAGCCCCAGCATTTT CATRRWTGGEGSNQPQHF TRBV19 TRBD1 TRBJ1-5
TGCGCCAGCAGCCAAGACAACTACGGATATGGCTACACCTTC CASSQDNYGYGYTF TRBV4-1 NA TRBJ1-2
TGTGCCAGTAGTTGGGGCGGATCCTACGAGCAGTACTTC CASSWGGSYEQYF TRBV19 NA TRBJ2-7
TGCGCCAGCGCCGTCGGACAGGGGGATAACATTCAGTACTTC CASAVGQGDNIQYF TRBV5-1 TRBD1 TRBJ2-4
TGTGCCAGCAGACCCCCCGGGACAGGGAACTATGGCTACACCTTC CASRPPGTGNYGYTF TRBV11-2 TRBD1 TRBJ1-2
TGCGCCAGCAGCGGGACAGGGGCGAACACCATATATTTT CASSGTGANTIYF TRBV5-1 TRBD1 TRBJ1-3
TGTGCCAGCAGCTGGACAGAATATGGCTACACCTTC CASSWTEYGYTF TRBV5-6 NA TRBJ1-2
TGTGCCTGGAGTGTAAGGACAGGGTGGAATGAGCAGTTCTTC CAWSVRTGWNEQFF TRBV30 TRBD1 TRBJ2-1
TGTGCCAGCAGCCCACAGGGCCCCAATCAGCCCCAGCATTTT CASSPQGPNQPQHF TRBV4-2 NA TRBJ1-5
TGTGCCAGTAGTAGAGGGGAGGGCGTTACGAACACCGGGGAGCTGTTTTTT CASSRGEGVTNTGELFF TRBV19 TRBD2 TRBJ2-2